This paragraph covers one T cell receptor (beta chain) sequence. What it binds is unknown. The sample is drawn from a study of PD-1 blockade in classical Hodgkin lymphoma. Study observations and caveats: Relative to healthy donors, newly diagnosed patients reportedly had lower baseline TCR diversity, which was reported as lower still in relapsed/refractory patients.

Time point given: newly diagnosed, previously untreated cHL patient sample. CD4+ T cells were purified from thawed PBMCs by negative selection. Repertoires were generated with immunoSEQ multiplex PCR, while TCRdb's copy carries only in-frame clones and drops some. The sample has around 15,000 clones; 80% to 95% are singletons. Specimen: CD4+ T cells from blood. This TCR was sampled from a human donor with classical Hodgkin lymphoma.

The DNA of the CDR3 is TGTGCCAGCAGTTTACAGGATAAATATGGCTACACCTTC. Protein: CASSLQDKYGYTF. The chain uses TRBV6-5 and TRBJ1-2, with a possible D match to TRBD1 (5 bases). The V gene lost 4 bases and the J gene lost 5 bases, with 11 bases spanning the gap. The CDR3 sequence is 13 residues long. Germline V gene sequence: CDR1 MNHEY, CDR2 SVGAGI.